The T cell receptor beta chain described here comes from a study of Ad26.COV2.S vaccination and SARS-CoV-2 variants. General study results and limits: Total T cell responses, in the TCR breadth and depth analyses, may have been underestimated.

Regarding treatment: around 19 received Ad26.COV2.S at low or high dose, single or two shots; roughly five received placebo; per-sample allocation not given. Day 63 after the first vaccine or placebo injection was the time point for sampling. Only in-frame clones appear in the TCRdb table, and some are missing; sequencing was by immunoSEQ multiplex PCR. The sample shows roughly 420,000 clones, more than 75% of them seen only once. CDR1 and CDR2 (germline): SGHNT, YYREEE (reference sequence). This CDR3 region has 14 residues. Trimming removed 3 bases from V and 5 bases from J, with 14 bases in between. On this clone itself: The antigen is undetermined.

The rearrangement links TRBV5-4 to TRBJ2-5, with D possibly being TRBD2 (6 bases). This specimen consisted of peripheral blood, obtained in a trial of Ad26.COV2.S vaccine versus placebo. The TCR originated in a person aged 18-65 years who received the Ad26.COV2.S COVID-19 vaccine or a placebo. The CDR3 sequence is CASSWRATSETQYF. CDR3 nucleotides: TGTGCCAGCAGCTGGAGGGCAACGTCGGAGACCCAGTACTTC.